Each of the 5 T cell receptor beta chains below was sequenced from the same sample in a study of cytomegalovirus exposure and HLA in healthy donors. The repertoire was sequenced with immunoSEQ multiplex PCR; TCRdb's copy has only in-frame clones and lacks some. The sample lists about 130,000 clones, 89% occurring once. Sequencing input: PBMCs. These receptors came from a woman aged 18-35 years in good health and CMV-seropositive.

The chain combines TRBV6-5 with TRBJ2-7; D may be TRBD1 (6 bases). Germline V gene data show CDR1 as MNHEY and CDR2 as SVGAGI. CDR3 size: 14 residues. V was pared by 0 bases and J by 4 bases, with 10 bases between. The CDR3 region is CASSYSRTVYEQYF. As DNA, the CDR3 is TGTGCCAGCAGTTACTCCAGGACAGTTTACGAGCAGTACTTC.

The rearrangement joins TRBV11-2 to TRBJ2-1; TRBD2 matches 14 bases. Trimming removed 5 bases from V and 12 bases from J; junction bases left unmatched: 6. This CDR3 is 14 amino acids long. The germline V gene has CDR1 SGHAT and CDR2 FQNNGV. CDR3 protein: CASSTGLAGVVQFF. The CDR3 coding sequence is TGTGCCAGCAGCACGGGACTAGCGGGGGTGGTGCAGTTCTTC.

The CDR3 DNA follows: TGTGCCAGCAGTTTGGAGGCATCGGTTAATCAGCCCCAGCATTTT. It encodes CASSLEASVNQPQHF. The chain is built from TRBV28 and TRBJ1-5; no reliable D call. This CDR3 has 15 residues. Germline V CDR1 and CDR2: MDHEN, SYDVKM. Trimming took 3 bases from V and 4 from J, leaving 13 bases between them.

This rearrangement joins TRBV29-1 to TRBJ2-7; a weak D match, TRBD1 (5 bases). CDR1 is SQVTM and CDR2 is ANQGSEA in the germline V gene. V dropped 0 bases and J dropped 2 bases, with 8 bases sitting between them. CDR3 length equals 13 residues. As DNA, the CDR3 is TGCAGCGTTGAAGATCAGGGTGCCTACGAGCAGTACTTC. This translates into CSVEDQGAYEQYF.

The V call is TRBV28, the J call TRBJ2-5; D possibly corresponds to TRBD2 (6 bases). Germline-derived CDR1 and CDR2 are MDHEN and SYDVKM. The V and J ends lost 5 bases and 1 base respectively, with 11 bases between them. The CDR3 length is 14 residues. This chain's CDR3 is CASSLDGSQETQYF. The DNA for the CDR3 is TGTGCCAGCAGTCTCGACGGGAGCCAAGAGACCCAGTACTTC.